This TCR beta chain was observed in a study of shared clonotypes between healthy human individuals. CDR1 MNHNS and CDR2 SASEGT come from the germline V gene. Trimming took 6 bases from V and 0 from J, leaving 9 bases between them. CDR3 length equals 15 residues. The table came from immunoSEQ multiplex PCR; TCRdb's copy has only in-frame clones and leaves some out. The sample has approximately 980,000 clones, around 80% seen once. The chain employs TRBV6-1 and TRBJ1-6, with D unresolved. The sequence came from a man aged 18 to 30 in good health. Sample: memory CD4+ T cells sorted from blood. Described subset: CD45RA-negative fraction. CDR3: CASSTESSYNSPLHF. The CDR3 DNA reads TGTGCCAGCAGCACGGAGAGCTCCTATAATTCACCCCTCCACTTT.